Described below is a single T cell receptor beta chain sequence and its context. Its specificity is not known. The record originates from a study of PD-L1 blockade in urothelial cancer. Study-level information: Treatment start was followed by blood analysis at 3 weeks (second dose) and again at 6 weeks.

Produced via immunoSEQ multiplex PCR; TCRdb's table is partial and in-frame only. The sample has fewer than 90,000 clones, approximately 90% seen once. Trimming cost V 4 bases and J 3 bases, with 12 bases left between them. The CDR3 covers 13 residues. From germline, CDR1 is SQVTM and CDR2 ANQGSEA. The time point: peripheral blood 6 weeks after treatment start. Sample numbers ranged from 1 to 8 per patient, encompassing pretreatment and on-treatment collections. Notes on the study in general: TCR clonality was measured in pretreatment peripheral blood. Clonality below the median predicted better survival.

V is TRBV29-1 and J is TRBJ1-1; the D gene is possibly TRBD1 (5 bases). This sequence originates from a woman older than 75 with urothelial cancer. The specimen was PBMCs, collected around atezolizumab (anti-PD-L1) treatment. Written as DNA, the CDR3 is TGCAGCGTTGGATCGGGGGTGGACACTGAAGCTTTCTTT. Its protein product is CSVGSGVDTEAFF.